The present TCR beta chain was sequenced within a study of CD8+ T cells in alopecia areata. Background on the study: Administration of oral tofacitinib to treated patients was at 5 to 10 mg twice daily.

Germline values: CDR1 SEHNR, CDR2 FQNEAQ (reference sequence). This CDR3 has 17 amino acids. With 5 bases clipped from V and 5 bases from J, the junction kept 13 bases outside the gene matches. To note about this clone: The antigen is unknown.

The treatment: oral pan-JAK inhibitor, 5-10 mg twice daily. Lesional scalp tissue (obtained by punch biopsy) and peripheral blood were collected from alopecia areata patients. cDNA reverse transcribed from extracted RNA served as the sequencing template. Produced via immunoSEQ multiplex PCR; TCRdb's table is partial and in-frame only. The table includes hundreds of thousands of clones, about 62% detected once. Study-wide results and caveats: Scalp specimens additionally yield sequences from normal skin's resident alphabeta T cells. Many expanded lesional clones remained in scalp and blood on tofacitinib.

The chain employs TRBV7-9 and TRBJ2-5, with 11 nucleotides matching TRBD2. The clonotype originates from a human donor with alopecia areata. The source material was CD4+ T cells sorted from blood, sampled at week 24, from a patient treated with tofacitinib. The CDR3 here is CASSTRLAGILRETQYF. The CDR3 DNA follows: TGTGCCAGCAGCACACGACTAGCGGGGATCCTGAGGGAGACCCAGTACTTC.